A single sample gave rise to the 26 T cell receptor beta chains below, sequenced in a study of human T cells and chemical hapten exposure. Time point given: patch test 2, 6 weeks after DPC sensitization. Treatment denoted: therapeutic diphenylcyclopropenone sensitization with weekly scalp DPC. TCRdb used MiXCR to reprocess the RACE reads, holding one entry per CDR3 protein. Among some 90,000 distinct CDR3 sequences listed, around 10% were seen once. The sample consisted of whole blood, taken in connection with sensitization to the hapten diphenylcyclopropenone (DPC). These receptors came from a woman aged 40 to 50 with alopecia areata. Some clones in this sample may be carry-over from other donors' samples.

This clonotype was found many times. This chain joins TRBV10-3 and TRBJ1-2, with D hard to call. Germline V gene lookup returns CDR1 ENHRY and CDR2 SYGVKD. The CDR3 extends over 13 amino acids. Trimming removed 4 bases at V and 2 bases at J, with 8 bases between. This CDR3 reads CAISASVNYGYTF. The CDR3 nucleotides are TGTGCCATCAGTGCGTCGGTGAACTATGGCTACACCTTC.

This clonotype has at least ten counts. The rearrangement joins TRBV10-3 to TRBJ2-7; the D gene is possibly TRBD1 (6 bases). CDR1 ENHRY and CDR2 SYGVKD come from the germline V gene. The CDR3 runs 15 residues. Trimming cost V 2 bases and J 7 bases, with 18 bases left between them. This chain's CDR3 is CAISEPTQGLREQYF. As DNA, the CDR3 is TGTGCCATCAGTGAGCCAACCCAGGGGCTTCGAGAGCAGTACTTC.

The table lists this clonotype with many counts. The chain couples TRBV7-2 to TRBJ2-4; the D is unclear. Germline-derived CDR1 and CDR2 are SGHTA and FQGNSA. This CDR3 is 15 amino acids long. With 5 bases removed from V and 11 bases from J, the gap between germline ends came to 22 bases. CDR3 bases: TGTGCCAGCAGCCCAAGCCCCGGGCCTAATTTCCTTCAGTACTTC. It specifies CASSPSPGPNFLQYF.

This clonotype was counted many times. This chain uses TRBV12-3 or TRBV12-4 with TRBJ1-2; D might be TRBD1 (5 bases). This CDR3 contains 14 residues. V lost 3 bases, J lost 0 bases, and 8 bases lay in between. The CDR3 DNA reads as TGTGCCAGCAGTTTCCAGGGATCTAACTATGGCTACACCTTC. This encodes CASSFQGSNYGYTF.

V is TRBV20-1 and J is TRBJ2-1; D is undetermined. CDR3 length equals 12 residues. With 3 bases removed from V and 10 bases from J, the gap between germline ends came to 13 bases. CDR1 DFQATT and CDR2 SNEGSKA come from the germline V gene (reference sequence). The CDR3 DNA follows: TGCAGTGCTAGCCGCGGCATCGGCGAGCAGTTCTTC. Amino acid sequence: CSASRGIGEQFF.

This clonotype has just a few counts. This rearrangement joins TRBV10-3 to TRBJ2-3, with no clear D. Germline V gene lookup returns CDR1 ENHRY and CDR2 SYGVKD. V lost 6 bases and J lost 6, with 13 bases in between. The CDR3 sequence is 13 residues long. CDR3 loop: CAISAPNTDTQYF. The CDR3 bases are TGTGCCATCAGCGCCCCTAATACGGATACGCAGTATTTT.

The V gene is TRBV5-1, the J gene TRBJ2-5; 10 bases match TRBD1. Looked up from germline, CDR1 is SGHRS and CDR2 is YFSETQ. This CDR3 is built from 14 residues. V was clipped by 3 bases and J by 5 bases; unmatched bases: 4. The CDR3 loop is CASSSAGQGETQYF. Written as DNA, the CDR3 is TGCGCCAGCAGCTCGGCGGGACAGGGGGAGACCCAGTACTTC.

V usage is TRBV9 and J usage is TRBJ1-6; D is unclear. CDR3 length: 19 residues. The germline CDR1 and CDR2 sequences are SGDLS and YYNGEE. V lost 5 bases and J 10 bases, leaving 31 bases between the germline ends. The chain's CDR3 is CASSPSSMGRRGTLSPLHF. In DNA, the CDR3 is TGTGCCAGCAGTCCAAGTTCGATGGGCCGACGGGGAACCCTGTCACCCCTCCACTTT.

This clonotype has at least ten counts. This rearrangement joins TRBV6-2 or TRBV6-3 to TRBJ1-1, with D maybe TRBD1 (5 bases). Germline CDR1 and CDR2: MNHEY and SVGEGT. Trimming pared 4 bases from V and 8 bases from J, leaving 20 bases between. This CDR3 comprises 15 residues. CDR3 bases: TGTGCCAGCAGTTTCCTGGGGACGGCCGGCCGGGAAGCTTTCTTT. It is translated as CASSFLGTAGREAFF.

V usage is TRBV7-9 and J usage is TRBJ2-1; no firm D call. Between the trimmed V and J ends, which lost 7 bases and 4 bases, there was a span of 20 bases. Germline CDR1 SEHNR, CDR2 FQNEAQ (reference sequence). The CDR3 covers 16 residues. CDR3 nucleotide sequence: TGTGCCAGCACCCCCGACGGCCGGCCCCTTTACAATGAGCAGTTCTTC. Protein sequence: CASTPDGRPLYNEQFF.

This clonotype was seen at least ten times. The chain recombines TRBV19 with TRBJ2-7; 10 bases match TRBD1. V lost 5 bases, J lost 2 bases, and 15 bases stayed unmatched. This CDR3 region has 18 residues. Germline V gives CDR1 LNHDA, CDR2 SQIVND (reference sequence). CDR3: CASSPIGGPGTGAYEQYF. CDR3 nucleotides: TGTGCCAGTAGTCCGATAGGGGGACCCGGGACAGGGGCCTACGAGCAGTACTTC.

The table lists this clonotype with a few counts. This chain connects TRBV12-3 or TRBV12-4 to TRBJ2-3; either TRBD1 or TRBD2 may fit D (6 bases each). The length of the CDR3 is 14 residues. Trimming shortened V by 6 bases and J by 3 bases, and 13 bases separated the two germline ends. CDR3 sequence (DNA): TGTGCCAGCAGCTCCATAGGGGGGACAGATACGCAGTATTTT. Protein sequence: CASSSIGGTDTQYF.

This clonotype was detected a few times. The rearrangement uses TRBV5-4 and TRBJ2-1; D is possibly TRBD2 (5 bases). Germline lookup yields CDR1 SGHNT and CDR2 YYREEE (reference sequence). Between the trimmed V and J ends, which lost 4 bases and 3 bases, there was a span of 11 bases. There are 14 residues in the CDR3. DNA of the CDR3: TGTGCCAGCAGCCCCAACGGGGTCTACAATGAGCAGTTCTTC. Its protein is CASSPNGVYNEQFF.

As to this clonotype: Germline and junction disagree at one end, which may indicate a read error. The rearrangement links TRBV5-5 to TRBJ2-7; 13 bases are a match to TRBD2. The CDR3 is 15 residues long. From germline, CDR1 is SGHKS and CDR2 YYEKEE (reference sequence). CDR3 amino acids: CATSPRTSGRYEQYF. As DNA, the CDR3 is TGTGCCACCAGCCCCCGGACTAGCGGGAGATACGAGCAGTACTTC.

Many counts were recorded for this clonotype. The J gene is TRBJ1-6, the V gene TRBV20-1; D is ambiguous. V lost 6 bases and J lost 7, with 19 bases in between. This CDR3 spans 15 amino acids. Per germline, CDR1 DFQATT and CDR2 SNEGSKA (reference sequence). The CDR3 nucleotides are TGCAGTGCCCCCATTGGCGAGAGGGAAAATTCACCCCTCCACTTT. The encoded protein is CSAPIGERENSPLHF.

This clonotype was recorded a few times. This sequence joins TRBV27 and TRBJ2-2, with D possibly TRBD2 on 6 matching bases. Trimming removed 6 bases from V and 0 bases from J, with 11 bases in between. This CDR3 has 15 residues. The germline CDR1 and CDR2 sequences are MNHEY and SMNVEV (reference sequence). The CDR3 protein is CASRKGRTNTGELFF. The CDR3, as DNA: TGTGCCAGCAGAAAAGGGAGGACGAACACCGGGGAGCTGTTTTTT.

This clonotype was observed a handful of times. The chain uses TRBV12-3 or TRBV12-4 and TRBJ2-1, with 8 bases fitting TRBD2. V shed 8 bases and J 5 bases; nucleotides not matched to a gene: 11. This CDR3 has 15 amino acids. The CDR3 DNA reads TGTGCCAGCTCGGGGTGGGGTAGCGGGGACAATGAGCAGTTCTTC. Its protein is CASSGWGSGDNEQFF.

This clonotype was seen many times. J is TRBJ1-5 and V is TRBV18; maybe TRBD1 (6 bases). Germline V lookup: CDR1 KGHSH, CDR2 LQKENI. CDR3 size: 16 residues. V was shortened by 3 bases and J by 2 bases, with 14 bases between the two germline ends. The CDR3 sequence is CASSPTVGGGNQPQHF. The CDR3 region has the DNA TGTGCCAGCTCACCGACGGTAGGGGGAGGCAATCAGCCCCAGCATTTT. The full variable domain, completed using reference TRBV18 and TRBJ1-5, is NAGVMQNPRHLVRRRGQEARLRCSPMKGHSHVYWYRQLPEEGLKFMVYLQKENIIDESGMPKERFSAEFPKEGPSILRIQQVVRGDSAAYFCASSPTVGGGNQPQHFGDGTRLSIL.

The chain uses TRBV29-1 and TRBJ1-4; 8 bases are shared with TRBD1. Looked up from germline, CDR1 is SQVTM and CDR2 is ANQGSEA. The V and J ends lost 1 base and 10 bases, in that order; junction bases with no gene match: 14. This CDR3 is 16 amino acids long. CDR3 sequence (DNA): TGCAGCGTTGAAGCGCTTCCGGGACAGGCGGGTAGAAAACTGTTTTTT. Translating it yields CSVEALPGQAGRKLFF.

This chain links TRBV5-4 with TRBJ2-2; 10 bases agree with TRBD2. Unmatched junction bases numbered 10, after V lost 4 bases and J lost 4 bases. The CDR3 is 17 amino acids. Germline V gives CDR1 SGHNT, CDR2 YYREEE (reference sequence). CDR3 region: CASSPPGTSVGTGELFF. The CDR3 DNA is TGTGCCAGCAGCCCCCCCGGGACTAGCGTTGGCACCGGGGAGCTGTTTTTT.

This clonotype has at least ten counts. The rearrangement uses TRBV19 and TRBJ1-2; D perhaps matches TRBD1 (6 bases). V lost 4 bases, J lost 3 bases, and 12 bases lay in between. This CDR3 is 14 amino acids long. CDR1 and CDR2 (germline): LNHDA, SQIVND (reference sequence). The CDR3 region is CASSTSQGYYGYTF. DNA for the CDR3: TGTGCCAGTAGTACGTCTCAGGGGTACTATGGCTACACCTTC. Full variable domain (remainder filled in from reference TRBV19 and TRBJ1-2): DGGITQSPKYLFRKEGQNVTLSCEQNLNHDAMYWYRQDPGQGLRLIYYSQIVNDFQKGDIAEGYSVSREKKESFPLTVTSAQKNPTAFYLCASSTSQGYYGYTFGSGTRLTVV.

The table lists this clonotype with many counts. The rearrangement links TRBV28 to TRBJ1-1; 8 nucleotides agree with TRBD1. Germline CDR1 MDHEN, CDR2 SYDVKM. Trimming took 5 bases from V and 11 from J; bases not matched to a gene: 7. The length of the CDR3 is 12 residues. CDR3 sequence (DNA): TGTGCCAGCAGTCCCCAGGGGGCTGGGGCTTTCTTT. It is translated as CASSPQGAGAFF.

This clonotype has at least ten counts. CDR3 DNA sequence: TGCGCCAGCAGCCGGAACCGGGACAGACCAAACACTGAAGCTTTCTTT. Amino acids: CASSRNRDRPNTEAFF. The V gene is TRBV5-1, the J gene TRBJ1-1; 7 nucleotides agree with TRBD1. The germline V gene encodes CDR1 SGHRS and CDR2 YFSETQ. The trim removed 4 bases at V and 2 bases at J, leaving 11 bases unmatched. This CDR3 is built from 16 residues.

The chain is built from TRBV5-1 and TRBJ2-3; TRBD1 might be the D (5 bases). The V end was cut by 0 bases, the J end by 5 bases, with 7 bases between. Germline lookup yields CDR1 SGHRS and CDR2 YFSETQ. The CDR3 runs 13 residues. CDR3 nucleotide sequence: TGCGCCAGCAGCTTGGGGCAGGGAGATACGCAGTATTTT. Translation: CASSLGQGDTQYF.

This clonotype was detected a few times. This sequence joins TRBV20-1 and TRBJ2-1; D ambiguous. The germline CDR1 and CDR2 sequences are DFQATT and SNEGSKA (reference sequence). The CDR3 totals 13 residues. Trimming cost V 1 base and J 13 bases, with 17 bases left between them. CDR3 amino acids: CSARGLSETLQFF. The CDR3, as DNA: TGCAGTGCTAGAGGCTTGAGTGAAACTCTCCAGTTCTTC.

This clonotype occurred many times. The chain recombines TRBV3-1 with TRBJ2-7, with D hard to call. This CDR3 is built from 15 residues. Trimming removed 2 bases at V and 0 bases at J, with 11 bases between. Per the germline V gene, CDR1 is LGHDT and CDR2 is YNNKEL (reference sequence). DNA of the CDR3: TGTGCCAGCAGCCAAATCCATCTGAGCTCCTACGAGCAGTACTTC. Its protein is CASSQIHLSSYEQYF.